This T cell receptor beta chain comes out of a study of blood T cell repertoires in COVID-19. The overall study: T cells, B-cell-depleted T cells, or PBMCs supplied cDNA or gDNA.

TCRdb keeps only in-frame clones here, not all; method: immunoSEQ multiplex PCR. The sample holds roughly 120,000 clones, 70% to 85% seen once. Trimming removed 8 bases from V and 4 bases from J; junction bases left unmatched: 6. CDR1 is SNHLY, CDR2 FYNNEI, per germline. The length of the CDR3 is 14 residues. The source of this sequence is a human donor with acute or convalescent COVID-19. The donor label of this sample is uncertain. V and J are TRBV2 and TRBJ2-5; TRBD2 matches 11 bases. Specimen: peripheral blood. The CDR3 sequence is CASQLTSGGETQYF. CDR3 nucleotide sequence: TGTGCCAGCCAACTCACTAGCGGGGGAGAGACCCAGTACTTC.